A selection of T cell receptor beta chains follows, all from one sample in a study of brain T cells in children with intractable seizures. Data came from immunoSEQ multiplex PCR; TCRdb stores just in-frame clones and leaves some out. The sample has about 22,000 clones, approximately 94% seen once. The specimen was peripheral blood, collected at surgery. The receptor set was obtained from a boy younger than 18 with focal cortical dysplasia and intractable seizures. The CDR3 runs from the conserved cysteine through the conserved F or W. A D gene is named only where the DNA matches it firmly. The listing skips clone size in some rows; elsewhere it reads once, few, many or a size class.

TRBV7-9	.	TRBJ1-1	.	TGTGCCAGCAGCTTAGCAGGGGTCCCTGAAGCTTTCTTT	CASSLAGVPEAFF
TRBV6-6	.	TRBJ1-6	.	TGTGCCAGCAGTTACGCCCGACAGACACCTAATTCACCCCTCCACTTT	CASSYARQTPNSPLHF
TRBV29-1	.	TRBJ1-2	TRBD1	TGCAGCGTAACGGACAGGGACTATGGCTACACCTTC	CSVTDRDYGYTF
TRBV25-1	once	TRBJ2-3	.	TGTGCCAGCAGTGAAGACACCCATACGCAGTATTTT	CASSEDTHTQYF
TRBV2	.	TRBJ2-3	TRBD2	TGTGCCAGCAGGCCGGGGGGGCACACAGATACGCAGTATTTT	CASRPGGHTDTQYF
TRBV5-4	.	TRBJ2-4	TRBD2	TGTGCCAGCAGCTTGACTAGCGGGGGTTTGAACATTCAGTACTTC	CASSLTSGGLNIQYF
TRBV6-5	.	TRBJ1-2	.	TGTGCCAGCAGTTACTCGTCGACAGCTAACTATGGCTACACCTTC	CASSYSSTANYGYTF
TRBV11-2	.	TRBJ2-1	TRBD1	TGTGCCAGCAGCTTTTTACAGGGGCGCGACAATGAGCAGTTCTTC	CASSFLQGRDNEQFF
TRBV3-1/TRBV3-2	.	TRBJ1-4	TRBD1	TGTGCCAGCAGCGACAGGGGGATCGGTAGTGAAAAACTGTTTTTT	CASSDRGIGSEKLFF
TRBV7-2	.	TRBJ1-1	TRBD1	TGTGCCAGCAGGGAGACAGGGCAGCACACTGAAGCTTTCTTT	CASRETGQHTEAFF
TRBV7-3	.	TRBJ2-1	.	TGTGCCAGCAGCTACGGGGAGAGTTCCTACAATGAGCAGTTCTTC	CASSYGESSYNEQFF
TRBV19	.	TRBJ1-5	.	TGTGCCAGTAGTATCCGATTCAGGGGAGGTTTGCAGCCCCAGCATTTT	CASSIRFRGGLQPQHF
TRBV9	.	TRBJ2-1	TRBD2	TGTGCCAGCAGCCGCCGGTTAGCGGGATACAATGAGCAGTTCTTC	CASSRRLAGYNEQFF
TRBV9	.	TRBJ2-5	TRBD2	TGTGCCAGCAGCTCCAGACTAGCGGGAGGGCGGGAGACCCAGTACTTC	CASSSRLAGGRETQYF
TRBV2	.	TRBJ1-3	TRBD1	TGTGCCAGCACTCAAGGGACAGGGGCTGGAAACACCATATATTTT	CASTQGTGAGNTIYF
TRBV5-1	.	TRBJ1-4	TRBD1	TGCGCCAGCAGTTACAGGGGGCAGGAGACCCAACTGTTTTTT	CASSYRGQETQLFF
TRBV5-5	.	TRBJ2-2	.	TGTGCCAGCAGCTTGGAAACCGGTCCCACCGGGGAGCTGTTTTTT	CASSLETGPTGELFF
TRBV5-4	.	TRBJ1-2	.	TGTGCCAGCAGCTTTTCCCCCAACTATGGCTACACCTTC	CASSFSPNYGYTF
TRBV9	.	TRBJ2-2	.	TGTGCCAGCAGCGTGGGGGGCGGGAGAAGCACCGGGGAGCTGTTTTTT	CASSVGGGRSTGELFF
TRBV7-9	.	TRBJ1-2	.	TGTGCCAGCAGCTTCGAGGGCGTTAACTATGGCTACACCTTC	CASSFEGVNYGYTF
TRBV7-6	.	TRBJ2-5	TRBD2	TGTGCCAGCAGCTTACTAGCGGGGGAAGAGACCCAGTACTTC	CASSLLAGEETQYF
TRBV30	.	TRBJ1-1	.	TGTGCCTGGAGTCTCGGGGCGACTGAAGCTTTCTTT	CAWSLGATEAFF
TRBV10-3	.	TRBJ2-3	TRBD2	TGTGCCGTCGGGACTAGCGGTTCAGATACGCAGTATTTT	CAVGTSGSDTQYF
TRBV28	.	TRBJ2-5	TRBD2	TGTGCCAGCAGTCCCCGGGGGGGCGGGGCCTCGTGGGAGACCCAGTACTTC	CASSPRGGGASWETQYF
TRBV29-1	.	TRBJ2-3	.	TGCAGCGTTGAAGGGTTAGATACGCAGTATTTT	CSVEGLDTQYF
TRBV27	.	TRBJ2-1	TRBD2	TGTGCCAGCAGTTTATCCCCTAGCGGGGGGGCCGAGTTCTTC	CASSLSPSGGAEFF
TRBV7-6	.	TRBJ1-6	TRBD1	TGTGCCAGCAGCTCAGAGCCAGGAGACAGGGGCTCCTATAATTCACCCCTCCACTTT	CASSSEPGDRGSYNSPLHF
TRBV7-3	.	TRBJ2-1	TRBD1	TGTGCCAGCAGCTTAAATCCGGGACAGGGTCAGTTCTTC	CASSLNPGQGQFF
TRBV29-1	.	TRBJ2-3	.	TGCAGCCACGGGCATGGAGGCACAGATACGCAGTATTTT	CSHGHGGTDTQYF
TRBV27	.	TRBJ1-5	.	TGTGCCAGCAGTTCCAGGGTACGGAGGATCGGGAATCAGCCCCAGCATTTT	CASSSRVRRIGNQPQHF
TRBV30	.	TRBJ2-5	TRBD2	TGTGCCTGGAGTGCATATCCGGCGGGAGAAGCGACCCAGTACTTC	CAWSAYPAGEATQYF
TRBV27	.	TRBJ1-6	.	TGTGCCAGCAGCCTACGGGCCAATTCACCCCTCCACTTT	CASSLRANSPLHF
TRBV25-1	.	TRBJ1-5	.	TGTGCCAGCAGTGAACCGGAATGGAATCAGCCCCAGCATTTT	CASSEPEWNQPQHF
TRBV19	.	TRBJ2-2	.	TGTGCTACCGGCGGCAGGGCAGGTGTCGGGGAGCTGTTTTTT	CATGGRAGVGELFF
TRBV7-6	.	TRBJ1-5	.	TGTGCCAGCAGCCAGGACAACAATCAGCCCCAGCATTTT	CASSQDNNQPQHF
TRBV2	.	TRBJ2-5	.	TGTGCCAGCAGTGATCGGGCGGGAGAGACCCAGTACTTC	CASSDRAGETQYF
TRBV21-1	.	TRBJ1-5	.	TGTGCCAGCAGCAAAGGGGCGAAACATGCGGGCCGGAGCAATCAGCCCCAGCATTTT	CASSKGAKHAGRSNQPQHF
TRBV6-5	.	TRBJ1-2	TRBD1	TGTGCCAGCAGTTACTCGCTGGACAGGGGTCATGGCTACACCTTC	CASSYSLDRGHGYTF
TRBV5-4	once	TRBJ2-5	.	TGTGCCAGCAGCAGAGGGGGGCCGGGTGAGACCCAGTACTTC	CASSRGGPGETQYF
TRBV24-1	.	TRBJ2-1	.	TGTGCCACCAGTGACCGAGTTTACAATGAGCAGTTCTTC	CATSDRVYNEQFF
TRBV2	.	TRBJ2-1	TRBD1	TGTGCCAGCAGTGCGGAGACAGGGGGTCACAATGAGCAGTTCTTC	CASSAETGGHNEQFF
TRBV7-9	few	TRBJ1-3	.	TGTGCCAGCAGCTTAGAGACGTCGGGAAACACCATATATTTT	CASSLETSGNTIYF
TRBV2	.	TRBJ1-2	.	TGTGCCAGTTACGAGGGACTGCTTAAGTATCCCACCTTC	CASYEGLLKYPTF
TRBV9	once	TRBJ1-3	.	TGTGCCAGCAGCGTAGAGGAGCGACACTCTGGAAACACCATATATTTT	CASSVEERHSGNTIYF
TRBV14	.	TRBJ1-1	TRBD1	TGTGCCAGCAGCCCTCGACAGGGATGGAACACTGAAGCTTTCTTT	CASSPRQGWNTEAFF
TRBV3-1/TRBV3-2	.	TRBJ2-5	.	TGTGCCAGCAGTTCCAACCAGGGACATGAGACCCAGTACTTC	CASSSNQGHETQYF